Shown below are 9 T cell receptor beta chains from a single sample sequenced in a study of blood T cells in healthy people across ages. The use of a sample-barcoded 5' primer and a J-beta primer mix characterized a second PCR of roughly 7 to 11 cycles. Each CDR3 protein gets one entry after TCRdb re-called the 5' RACE reads with MiXCR. The sample contains approximately 320,000 distinct CDR3 sequences, around 30% of which appear only once. The sequenced sample was blood. The receptors come from a woman between 65 and 79 years old in good health.

This clonotype appeared a few times. The gene calls are TRBV9 and TRBJ2-3; 8 bases line up with TRBD2. The CDR3 has 15 residues. Per germline, CDR1 SGDLS and CDR2 YYNGEE. V was pared by 0 bases and J by 7 bases, with 7 bases of the junction left unmatched. The CDR3, as DNA: TGTGCCAGCAGCGTAGAAAGCGGGAGTATCAATACGCAGTATTTT. It is translated as CASSVESGSINTQYF. Using reference TRBV9 and TRBJ2-3 for the parts outside the CDR3, the full variable domain is DSGVTQTPKHLITATGQRVTLRCSPRSGDLSVYWYQQSLDQGLQFLIQYYNGEERAKGNILERFSAQQFPDLHSELNLSSLELGDSALYFCASSVESGSINTQYFGPGTRLTVL.

This clonotype was observed a few times. The chain carries TRBV9 and TRBJ2-5, with no clear D. Trimming left V 2 bases short and J 0 bases short, with 8 bases between. This CDR3 is built from 14 residues. Germline CDR1 SGDLS, CDR2 YYNGEE. CDR3 sequence reads: CASSVPRYQETQYF. Written as DNA, the CDR3 is TGTGCCAGCAGCGTGCCGAGGTACCAAGAGACCCAGTACTTC.

A word on this clonotype: One end of the junction is discordant with germline, which a read error may explain. V and J are TRBV7-7 and TRBJ2-1; no clear D. The CDR3 totals 15 residues. Germline V CDR1 and CDR2: SSHAT, FNYEAQ (reference sequence). The CDR3 DNA is TGTGCTAGCAGCGTCTCTCCGGAAAGATACAATGAGCAGTTCTTC. It encodes CASSVSPERYNEQFF.

A few counts support this clonotype. The chain uses TRBV6-6 and TRBJ2-5; either TRBD1 or TRBD2 may supply D (5 bases each). CDR3 length: 15 amino acids. Germline V lookup: CDR1 MNHNY, CDR2 SVGAGI (reference sequence). Trimming pared 5 bases from V and 1 base from J, leaving 14 bases between. This chain's CDR3 is CASSPPGTGQETQYF. As DNA, the CDR3 is TGTGCCAGCAGTCCACCGGGGACGGGCCAAGAGACCCAGTACTTC.

This clonotype was detected ten times or more. The chain has TRBV25-1 and TRBJ2-7; 8 nucleotides agree with TRBD2. J was trimmed by 3 bases and V by 4 bases; bases with no gene match: 8. The germline V gene has CDR1 MGHDK and CDR2 SYGVNS. The CDR3 has 15 residues. CDR3 residues: CASSADPGGNYEQYF. CDR3 nucleotides: TGTGCCAGCAGTGCCGATCCGGGAGGGAACTACGAGCAGTACTTC.

This clonotype occurred a few times. The chain is built from TRBV12-3 or TRBV12-4 and TRBJ1-1, with a possible D match to TRBD1 (5 bases). CDR3 length equals 14 residues. V was pared by 3 bases and J by 0 bases, with 8 bases between. CDR3 residues: CASSFTRVNTEAFF. In DNA, the CDR3 is TGTGCCAGCAGTTTCACCAGGGTGAACACTGAAGCTTTCTTT.

This chain connects TRBV3-1 to TRBJ1-1, with D tentatively TRBD1 (5 bases). The germline V gene encodes CDR1 LGHDT and CDR2 YNNKEL (reference sequence). The CDR3 covers 18 residues. The V end lost 3 bases, the J end lost 3 bases, and 23 bases lay between the germline ends. Written as DNA, the CDR3 is TGTGCCAGCAGCCAGCTTTCTTATGAGGGGCAGGTACACACTGAAGCTTTCTTT. It yields the protein CASSQLSYEGQVHTEAFF.

A note on this clonotype: Sequence at one end of the junction differs from germline and may be a read error. This sequence joins TRBV7-2 and TRBJ2-4; TRBD1 matches at 7 bases. Looked up from germline, CDR1 is SGHTA and CDR2 is FQGNSA. The CDR3 is made up of 18 amino acids. The CDR3 coding sequence is TGTGCCTGCAGCTTAGCTTCCGGGACAGCGACAACCAAAAACATTCAGTACTTC. It translates to CACSLASGTATTKNIQYF.

This clonotype has a handful of counts. The chain links TRBV7-9 to TRBJ2-3; 12 nucleotides align to TRBD1. Looked up from germline, CDR1 is SEHNR and CDR2 is FQNEAQ (reference sequence). V shed 3 bases, J shed 10 bases, and the junction held 5 bases outside the gene matches. The CDR3 has 14 amino acids. Here the CDR3 reads CASSFPGTGGAQYF. The CDR3 DNA is TGTGCCAGCAGCTTCCCCGGGACAGGGGGCGCGCAGTATTTT.